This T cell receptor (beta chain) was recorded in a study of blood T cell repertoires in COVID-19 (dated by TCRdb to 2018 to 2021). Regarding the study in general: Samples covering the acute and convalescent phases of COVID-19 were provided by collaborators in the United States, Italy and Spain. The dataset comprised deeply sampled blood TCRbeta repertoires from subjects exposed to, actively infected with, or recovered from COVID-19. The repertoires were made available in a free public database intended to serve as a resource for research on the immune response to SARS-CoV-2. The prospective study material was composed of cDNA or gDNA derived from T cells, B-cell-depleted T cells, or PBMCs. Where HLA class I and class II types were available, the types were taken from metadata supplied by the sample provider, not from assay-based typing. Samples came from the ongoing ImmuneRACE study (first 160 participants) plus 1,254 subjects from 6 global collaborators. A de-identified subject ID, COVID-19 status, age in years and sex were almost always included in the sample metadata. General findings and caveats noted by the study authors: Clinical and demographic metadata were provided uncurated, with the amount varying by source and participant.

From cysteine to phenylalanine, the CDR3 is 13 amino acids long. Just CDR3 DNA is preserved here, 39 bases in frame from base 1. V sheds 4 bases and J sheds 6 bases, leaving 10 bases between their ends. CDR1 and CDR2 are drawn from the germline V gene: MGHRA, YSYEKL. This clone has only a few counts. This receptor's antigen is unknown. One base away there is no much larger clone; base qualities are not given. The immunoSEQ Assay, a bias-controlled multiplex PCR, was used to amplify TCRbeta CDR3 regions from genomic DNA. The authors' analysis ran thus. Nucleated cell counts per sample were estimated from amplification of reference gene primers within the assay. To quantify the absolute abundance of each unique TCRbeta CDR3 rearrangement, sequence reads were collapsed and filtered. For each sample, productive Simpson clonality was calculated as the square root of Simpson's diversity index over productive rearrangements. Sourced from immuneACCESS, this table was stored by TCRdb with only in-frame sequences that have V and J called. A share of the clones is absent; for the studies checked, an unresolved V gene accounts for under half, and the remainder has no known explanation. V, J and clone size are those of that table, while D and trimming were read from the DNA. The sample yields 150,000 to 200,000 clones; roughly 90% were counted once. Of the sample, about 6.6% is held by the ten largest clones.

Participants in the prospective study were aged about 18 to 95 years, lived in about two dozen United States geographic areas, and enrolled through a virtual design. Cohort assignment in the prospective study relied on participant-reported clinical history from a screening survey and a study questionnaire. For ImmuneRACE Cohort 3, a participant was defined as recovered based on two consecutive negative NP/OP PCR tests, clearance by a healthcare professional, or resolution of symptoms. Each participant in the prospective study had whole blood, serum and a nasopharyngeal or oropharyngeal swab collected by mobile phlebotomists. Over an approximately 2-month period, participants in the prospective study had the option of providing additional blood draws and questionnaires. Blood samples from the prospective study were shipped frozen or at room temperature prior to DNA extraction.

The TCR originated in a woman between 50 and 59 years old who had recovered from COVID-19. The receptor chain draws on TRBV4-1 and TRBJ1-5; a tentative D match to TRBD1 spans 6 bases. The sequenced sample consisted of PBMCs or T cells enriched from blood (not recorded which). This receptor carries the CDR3 CASSLMDSQPQHF. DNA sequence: TGCGCCAGCAGCCTTATGGACAGTCAGCCCCAGCATTTT.